A single sample is the source of the 10 T cell receptor beta chains below, sequenced in a study of cytomegalovirus exposure and HLA in healthy donors. In the PCR, 60 Vbeta and 13 Jbeta primers were used. Some clones are missing from TCRdb's copy, which holds only in-frame ones; the method was immunoSEQ multiplex PCR. The repertoire holds more than 95,000 clones, 74% seen once, with around 10% in the top ten. The specimen was PBMCs. The source of these receptors is a woman aged 45-65 years in good health and CMV-seropositive.

The rearrangement joins TRBV7-2 to TRBJ2-1; 9 positions agree with TRBD2. The CDR3 has 14 residues. V lost 6 bases, J lost 6 bases, and 6 bases stayed unmatched. Germline-derived CDR1 and CDR2 are SGHTA and FQGNSA. CDR3 sequence: CASRYIAGANEQFF. DNA of the CDR3: TGTGCCAGCAGATACATAGCGGGAGCCAATGAGCAGTTCTTC.

V and J are TRBV4-2 and TRBJ2-7; no definite D call. Trimming removed 0 bases at V and 4 bases at J, with 10 bases between. This CDR3 has 14 amino acids. CDR1 is LGHNA and CDR2 is YNFKEQ in the germline V gene. The DNA for the CDR3 is TGTGCCAGCAGCCAAGATAGAACAGTTTACGAGCAGTACTTC. Its protein product is CASSQDRTVYEQYF.

This chain joins TRBV18 and TRBJ1-5; TRBD1 agrees at 8 bases. The CDR3 extends over 14 amino acids. Germline trimming cut 5 bases from V and 3 bases from J; bases unmatched to any gene: 3. Looked up from germline, CDR1 is KGHSH and CDR2 is LQKENI. Here the CDR3 DNA reads TGTGCCAGCTCAACGGACAGGGTCAATCAGCCCCAGCATTTT. Translation gives CASSTDRVNQPQHF. Drawing the rest from reference TRBV18 and TRBJ1-5, the complete variable domain is NAGVMQNPRHLVRRRGQEARLRCSPMKGHSHVYWYRQLPEEGLKFMVYLQKENIIDESGMPKERFSAEFPKEGPSILRIQQVVRGDSAAYFCASSTDRVNQPQHFGDGTRLSIL.

This sequence joins TRBV15 and TRBJ2-2; 10 bases fit TRBD2. CDR3 length equals 13 residues. Germline trimming cut 7 bases from V and 6 bases from J; bases unmatched to any gene: 2. Germline V gene data show CDR1 as LNHNV and CDR2 as YYDKDF (reference sequence). The CDR3 bases are TGTGCCACCAAGCGGGGGGGCCCCGGGGAGCTGTTTTTT. Protein: CATKRGGPGELFF.

This clone was observed once. V is TRBV5-6 and J is TRBJ2-7, with a tentative D call TRBD1 (5 bases). The CDR3 consists of 14 residues. The germline CDR1 and CDR2 sequences are SGHDT and YYEEEE. Trimming stripped 2 bases from V and 4 bases from J, with 13 bases between. Here the CDR3 DNA reads TGTGCCAGCAGCTTTAGGCCAGGGCCTTACGAGCAGTACTTC. This sequence encodes CASSFRPGPYEQYF.

The chain links TRBV28 to TRBJ1-1; 8 nucleotides agree with TRBD1. V was pared by 5 bases and J by 1 base, with 6 bases of the junction left unmatched. The CDR3 is 15 amino acids. The germline gives CDR1 MDHEN, CDR2 SYDVKM. For the CDR3, the DNA is TGTGCCAGCAGTCCCTGGACAGGGACGAACACTGAAGCTTTCTTT. This sequence encodes CASSPWTGTNTEAFF. The full variable domain, its missing parts supplied by reference TRBV28 and TRBJ1-1, is DVKVTQSSRYLVKRTGEKVFLECVQDMDHENMFWYRQDPGLGLRLIYFSYDVKMKEKGDIPEGYSVSREKKERFSLILESASTNQTSMYLCASSPWTGTNTEAFFGQGTRLTVV.

DNA of the CDR3: TGTGCCACCAGCAGAGATGTGGGTTCCGGGGAGCAGTACTTC. Amino acid sequence: CATSRDVGSGEQYF. The chain combines TRBV15 with TRBJ2-7; D is unresolved. Germline CDR1 reads LNHNV; CDR2 reads YYDKDF (reference sequence). The CDR3 extends over 14 amino acids. V lost 0 bases, J lost 7 bases, and 13 bases lay in between.

The rearrangement uses TRBV2 and TRBJ1-5; a weak D match, TRBD1 (5 bases). CDR3 size: 16 residues. Germline CDR1 is SNHLY and CDR2 is FYNNEI. Trimming cost V 8 bases and J 0 bases, with 17 bases left between them. DNA of the CDR3: TGTGCCAGCGGGGGGATCTCCGTTTATAGCAATCAGCCCCAGCATTTT. Translation: CASGGISVYSNQPQHF.

V gene TRBV13 combines with J gene TRBJ2-3; D gene unclear. V lost 1 base and J lost 2, with 10 bases in between. Germline values: CDR1 PRHDT, CDR2 FYEKMQ (reference sequence). This CDR3 contains 15 residues. The CDR3 reads CASSLEVDNTDTQYF. The CDR3 DNA sequence: TGTGCCAGCAGCTTAGAGGTCGACAACACAGATACGCAGTATTTT.

The V and J genes are TRBV7-2 and TRBJ1-4; D ambiguous. Germline V gene data show CDR1 as SGHTA and CDR2 as FQGNSA. V was cut by 4 bases and J by 10 bases, with 13 bases left in between. The CDR3 is 13 residues long. This CDR3 reads CASSSPGDGKLFF. CDR3 nucleotide sequence: TGTGCCAGCAGCTCCCCGGGAGACGGAAAACTGTTTTTT.